This T cell receptor beta chain was identified in a study of T cell responses to AZD1222 COVID-19 vaccine. Generated by immunoSEQ multiplex PCR, the TCRdb table keeps only in-frame clones and is missing some. The table has about 56,000 clones, around nine tenths seen once; the top ten hold 6.9%. The CDR3 runs 13 residues. CDR1 LNHDA and CDR2 SQIVND come from the germline V gene (reference sequence). Trimming pared 3 bases from V and 1 base from J, leaving 6 bases between. This receptor was taken from an adult who received the AZD1222 COVID-19 vaccine. The sequencing here drew on peripheral blood, taken 28 days after the second AZD1222 dose. V gene TRBV19 combines with J gene TRBJ1-1; D unclear. The CDR3 DNA follows: TGTGCCAGTAGTATTGGGGAGAACACTGAAGCTTTCTTT. Translated: CASSIGENTEAFF.